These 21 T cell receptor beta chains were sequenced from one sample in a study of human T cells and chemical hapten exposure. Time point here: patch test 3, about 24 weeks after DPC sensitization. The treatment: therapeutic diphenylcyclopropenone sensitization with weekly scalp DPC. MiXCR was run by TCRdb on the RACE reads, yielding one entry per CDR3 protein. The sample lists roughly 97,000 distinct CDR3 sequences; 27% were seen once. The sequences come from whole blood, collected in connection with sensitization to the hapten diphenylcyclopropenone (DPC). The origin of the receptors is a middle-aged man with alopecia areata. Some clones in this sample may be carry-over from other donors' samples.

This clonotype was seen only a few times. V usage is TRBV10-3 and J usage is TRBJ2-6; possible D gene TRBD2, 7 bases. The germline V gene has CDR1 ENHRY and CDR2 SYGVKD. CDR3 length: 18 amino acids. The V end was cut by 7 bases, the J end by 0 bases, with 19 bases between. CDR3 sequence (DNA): TGTGCCATCACCGATCGTGGCGGGGGCAACTCTGGGGCCAACGTCCTGACTTTC. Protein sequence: CAITDRGGGNSGANVLTF.

The CDR3 nucleotides are TGTGCCAGCCAGGGGGACCCTGGGAGCAATCAGCCCCAGCATTTT. Protein product: CASQGDPGSNQPQHF. J is TRBJ1-5 and V is TRBV2; 7 bases agree with TRBD1. The CDR3 has 15 residues. Germline V gene sequence: CDR1 SNHLY, CDR2 FYNNEI. The J segment lost 1 base and the V segment lost 8 bases, leaving 8 bases of the junction unmatched.

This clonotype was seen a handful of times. CDR3 sequence (DNA): TGTGCCAGCATTGGGGATATGAACACTGAAGCTTTCTTT. This encodes CASIGDMNTEAFF. V usage is TRBV6-5 and J usage is TRBJ1-1; D remains ambiguous. V lost 7 bases, J lost 0 bases, and 9 bases lay in between. Looked up from germline, CDR1 is MNHEY and CDR2 is SVGAGI. This CDR3 is 13 amino acids long.

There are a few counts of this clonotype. The CDR3 is CASSSSGRKNTEAFF. CDR3 coding DNA: TGTGCCAGCAGCTCGTCCGGCAGGAAAAACACTGAAGCTTTCTTT. This rearrangement joins TRBV13 to TRBJ1-1, with D unresolved. This CDR3 is built from 15 residues. CDR1 is PRHDT and CDR2 is FYEKMQ in the germline V gene (reference sequence). The germline V and J ends were trimmed by 4 bases and 2 bases, with 14 bases remaining between them.

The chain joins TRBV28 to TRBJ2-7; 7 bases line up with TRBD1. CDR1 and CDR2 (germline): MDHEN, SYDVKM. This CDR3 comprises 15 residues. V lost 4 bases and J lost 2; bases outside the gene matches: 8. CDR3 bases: TGTGCCAGCAGTTCAAACAGGGGCCGGACCTACGAGCAGTACTTC. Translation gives CASSSNRGRTYEQYF.

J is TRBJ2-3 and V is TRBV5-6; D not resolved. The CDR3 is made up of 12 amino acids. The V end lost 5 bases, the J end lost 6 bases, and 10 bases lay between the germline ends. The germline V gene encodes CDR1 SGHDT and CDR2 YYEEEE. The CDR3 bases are TGTGCCAGCAGTTTTGGCTCTGATACGCAGTATTTT. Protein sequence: CASSFGSDTQYF.

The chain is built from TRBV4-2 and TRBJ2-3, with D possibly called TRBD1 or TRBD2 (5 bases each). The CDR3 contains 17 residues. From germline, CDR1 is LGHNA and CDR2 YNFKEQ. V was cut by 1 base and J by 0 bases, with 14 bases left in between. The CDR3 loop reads CASSQGDPLTSTDTQYF. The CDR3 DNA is TGTGCCAGCAGCCAAGGGGACCCCCTCACTAGCACAGATACGCAGTATTTT.

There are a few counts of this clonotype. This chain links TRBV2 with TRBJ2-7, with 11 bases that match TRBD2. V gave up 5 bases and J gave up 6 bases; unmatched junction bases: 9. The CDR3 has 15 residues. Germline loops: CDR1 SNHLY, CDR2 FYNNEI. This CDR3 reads CASSLAGGPSGEQYF. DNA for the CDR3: TGTGCCAGCAGTTTAGCGGGAGGGCCCTCGGGCGAGCAGTACTTC. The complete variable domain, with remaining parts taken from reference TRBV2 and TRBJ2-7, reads EPEVTQTPSHQVTQMGQEVILRCVPISNHLYFYWYRQILGQKVEFLVSFYNNEISEKSEIFDDQFSVERPDGSNFTLKIRSTKLEDSAMYFCASSLAGGPSGEQYFGPGTRLTVT.

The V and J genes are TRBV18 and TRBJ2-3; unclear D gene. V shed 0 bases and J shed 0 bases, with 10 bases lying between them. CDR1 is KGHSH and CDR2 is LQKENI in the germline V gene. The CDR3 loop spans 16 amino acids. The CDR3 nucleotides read TGTGCCAGCTCACCACCGGGCAGACCTAGCACAGATACGCAGTATTTT. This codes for CASSPPGRPSTDTQYF.

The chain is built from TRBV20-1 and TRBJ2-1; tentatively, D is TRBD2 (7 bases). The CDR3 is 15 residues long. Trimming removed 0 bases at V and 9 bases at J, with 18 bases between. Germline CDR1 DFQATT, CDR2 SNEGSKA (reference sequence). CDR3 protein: CSARDPQGGGVEQFF. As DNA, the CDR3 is TGCAGTGCTAGAGACCCCCAAGGGGGGGGGGTTGAGCAGTTCTTC.

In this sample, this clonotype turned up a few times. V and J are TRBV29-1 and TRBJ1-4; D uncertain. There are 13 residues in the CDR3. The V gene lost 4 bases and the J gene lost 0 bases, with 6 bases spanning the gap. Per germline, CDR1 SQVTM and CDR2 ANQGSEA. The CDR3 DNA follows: TGCAGCGTTGTTGGACCAACTAATGAAAAACTGTTTTTT. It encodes CSVVGPTNEKLFF. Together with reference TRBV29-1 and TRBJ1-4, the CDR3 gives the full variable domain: SAVISQKPSRDICQRGTSLTIQCQVDSQVTMMFWYRQQPGQSLTLIATANQGSEATYESGFVIDKFPISRPNLTFSTLTVSNMSPEDSSIYLCSVVGPTNEKLFFGSGTQLSVL.

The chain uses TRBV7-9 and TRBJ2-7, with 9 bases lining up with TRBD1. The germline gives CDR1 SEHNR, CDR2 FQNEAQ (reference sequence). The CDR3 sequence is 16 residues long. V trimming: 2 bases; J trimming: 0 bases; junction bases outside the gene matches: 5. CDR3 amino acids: CASSLPGTGSSYEQYF. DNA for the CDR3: TGTGCCAGCAGCTTACCCGGGACAGGGAGCTCCTACGAGCAGTACTTC.

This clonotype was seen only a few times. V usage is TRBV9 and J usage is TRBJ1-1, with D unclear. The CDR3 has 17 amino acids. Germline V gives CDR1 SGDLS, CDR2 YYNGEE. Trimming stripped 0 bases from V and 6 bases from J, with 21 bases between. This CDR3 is CASSVGLDRAKFSEAFF. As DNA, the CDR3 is TGTGCCAGCAGCGTAGGGCTGGACCGAGCGAAGTTCTCTGAAGCTTTCTTT.

The CDR3 reads CATSRDKVLQANVLTF. The DNA for the CDR3 is TGTGCCACCAGCAGAGACAAGGTCCTTCAGGCCAACGTCCTGACTTTC. The J gene is TRBJ2-6, the V gene TRBV15; D is unresolved. This CDR3 is 16 amino acids long. With 0 bases removed from V and 6 bases from J, the gap between germline ends came to 12 bases. The germline V gene has CDR1 LNHNV and CDR2 YYDKDF (reference sequence). Drawing the rest from reference TRBV15 and TRBJ2-6, the complete variable domain is DAMVIQNPRYQVTQFGKPVTLSCSQTLNHNVMYWYQQKSSQAPKLLFHYYDKDFNNEADTPDNFQSRRPNTSFCFLDIRSPGLGDTAMYLCATSRDKVLQANVLTFGAGSRLTVL.

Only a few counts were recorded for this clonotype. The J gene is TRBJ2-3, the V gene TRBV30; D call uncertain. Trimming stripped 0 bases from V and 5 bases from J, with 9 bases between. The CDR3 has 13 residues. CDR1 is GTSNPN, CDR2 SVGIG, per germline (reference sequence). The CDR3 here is CAWSVRRRDTQYF. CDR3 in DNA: TGTGCCTGGAGTGTCCGACGGAGAGATACGCAGTATTTT.

The CDR3 here is CSAGGGSGKSANTQYF. The CDR3 nucleotides are TGCAGTGCTGGGGGGGGGAGCGGGAAGTCAGCGAATACGCAGTATTTT. The chain uses TRBV20-1 and TRBJ2-3, with 7 bases aligning to TRBD2. V shed 5 bases, J shed 7 bases, and the junction held 18 bases outside the gene matches. The CDR3 extends over 16 amino acids. In germline, CDR1 is DFQATT, CDR2 SNEGSKA (reference sequence).

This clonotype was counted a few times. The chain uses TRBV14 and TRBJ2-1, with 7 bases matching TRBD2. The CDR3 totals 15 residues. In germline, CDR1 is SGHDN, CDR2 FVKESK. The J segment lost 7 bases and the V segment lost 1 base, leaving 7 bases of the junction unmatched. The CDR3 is CASSQAGGRRNEQFF. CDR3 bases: TGTGCCAGCAGCCAAGCGGGAGGTCGCAGAAATGAGCAGTTCTTC.

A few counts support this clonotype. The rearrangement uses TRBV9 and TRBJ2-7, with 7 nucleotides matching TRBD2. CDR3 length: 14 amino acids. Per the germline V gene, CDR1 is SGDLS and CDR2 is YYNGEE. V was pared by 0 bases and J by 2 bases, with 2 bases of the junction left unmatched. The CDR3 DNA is TGTGCCAGCAGCGTAGGAGCGGGGACCTACGAGCAGTACTTC. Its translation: CASSVGAGTYEQYF.

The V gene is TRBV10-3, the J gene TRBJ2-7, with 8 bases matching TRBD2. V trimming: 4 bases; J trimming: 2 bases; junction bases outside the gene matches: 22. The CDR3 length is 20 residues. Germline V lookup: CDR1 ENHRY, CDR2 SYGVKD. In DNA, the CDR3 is TGTGCCATCAGTGCCCTAGGGGGGGGCACACTTAGCGGGGAAGCCTACGAGCAGTACTTC. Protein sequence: CAISALGGGTLSGEAYEQYF.

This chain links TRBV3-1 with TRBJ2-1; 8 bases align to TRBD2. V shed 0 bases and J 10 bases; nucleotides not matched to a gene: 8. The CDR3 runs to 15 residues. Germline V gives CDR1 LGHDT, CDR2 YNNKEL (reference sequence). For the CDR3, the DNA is TGTGCCAGCAGCCAAGATTACGGGAGGGCAAGGGAGCAGTTCTTC. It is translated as CASSQDYGRAREQFF.

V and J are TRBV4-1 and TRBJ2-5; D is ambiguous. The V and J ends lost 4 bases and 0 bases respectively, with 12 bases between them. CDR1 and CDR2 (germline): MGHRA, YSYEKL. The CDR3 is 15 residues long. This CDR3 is CASSPSAADQETQYF. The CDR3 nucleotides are TGCGCCAGCAGCCCCAGCGCCGCGGACCAAGAGACCCAGTACTTC.